What follows is one TCR beta chain and its context. The antigen remains undetermined. Ipilimumab-mediated CTLA-4 blockade plus focal radiation was given to patients having chemo-refractory metastatic non-small-cell lung cancer. The data derive from a study of radiotherapy plus CTLA-4 blockade in lung cancer. Study information: Objective response rate was roughly 19%; disease control rate, approximately 30%. Study outcomes and limitations: Radiotherapy was combined with ipilimumab, and tumor-derived TCR clones then expanded in blood. Increased serum interferon-beta after radiation also reportedly predicted response strongly.

Libraries were prepared by immunoSEQ multiplex PCR; TCRdb keeps only in-frame clonotypes and omits some of them. The sample includes over 60,000 clones, more than 85% of them seen just once. This clonotype was sampled from a human donor with non-small cell lung cancer who had stable disease on radiotherapy plus ipilimumab. Source: peripheral blood, taken from a patient treated with radiotherapy plus ipilimumab.

CDR3: CASSRRDTYEQYF. The CDR3 region has the DNA TGTGCCAGCAGCCGCCGAGACACCTACGAGCAGTACTTC. The rearrangement uses TRBV11-3 and TRBJ2-7; no firm D call. The length of the CDR3 is 13 residues. The V end was cut by 5 bases, the J end by 2 bases, with 10 bases between. Germline CDR1 reads SGHNT; CDR2 reads YENEEA.